This T cell receptor beta chain comes out of a study of control samples from healthy donors and cancer patients. This clone has just one count. V lost 5 bases and J lost 3; bases outside the gene matches: 6. CDR1 and CDR2 from the germline V gene are LGHDT and YNNKEL (reference sequence). The CDR3 runs 15 residues. TCRdb's copy holds only in-frame clones and misses some; the assay was immunoSEQ multiplex PCR. The table records approximately 97,000 clones, approximately 92% of them present only once. Sequencing was performed on blood. The chain links TRBV3-1 (or the pseudogene TRBV3-2) to TRBJ1-4; 7 bases are a match to TRBD1. This sequence was found in a human donor in good health. The donor label of this sample is uncertain. The CDR3 sequence: CASSIWTGANEKLFF. In DNA, the CDR3 is TGTGCCAGCAGCATTTGGACAGGAGCTAATGAAAAACTGTTTTTT.